This T cell receptor beta chain was captured by sequencing in a study of blood T cell repertoires in COVID-19 (dated by TCRdb to about 2020). General notes on the study: Samples from collaborators originated in the United States, Italy and Spain and spanned both the acute and convalescent phases of COVID-19. The material from the prospective study consisted of cDNA or gDNA derived from T cells, B-cell-depleted T cells, or PBMCs. Subjects who had been exposed to COVID-19, were actively infected with it, or had recovered from it provided the deeply sampled blood TCRbeta repertoires that made up the dataset. The repertoires were made available in a free public database intended to serve as a resource for research on the immune response to SARS-CoV-2. The samples were drawn from two sources: the first 160 participants of the ongoing ImmuneRACE study, and fewer than 1,500 subjects contributed by 6 global collaborators. Sample metadata almost always included a de-identified subject ID, COVID-19 status, age in years and sex. Where HLA class I and class II types were available, the types were taken from metadata supplied by the sample provider, not from assay-based typing. The paper's findings and limits, for the study overall: How much clinical and demographic metadata was included differed by source and by participant, and the metadata was provided uncurated.

Collaborating institutions collected whole blood in K2EDTA tubes following their own protocols. For TCRbeta analysis, collaborator samples were shipped as frozen whole blood, as isolated PBMCs, or as DNA extracted from either sample type. From the cysteine up to the phenylalanine, the CDR3 has a length of 16 residues. Only CDR3 DNA is held: 48 bases, read in frame from base 1. The germline V gene encodes CDR1 LNHDA and CDR2 SQIVND (reference sequence). Cut back by 4 bases and 5 bases, the V and J ends lie 18 bases apart. This clone was seen once. It has no known antigen specificity. No much larger clone exists at a distance of one base, and base qualities are not known. TCRbeta CDR3 regions were amplified from genomic DNA using the immunoSEQ Assay, a bias-controlled multiplex PCR. The authors' pipeline ran thus. Nucleated cell counts per sample were estimated from amplification of reference gene primers within the assay. Sequence reads were collapsed and filtered to measure the absolute abundance of every unique TCRbeta CDR3 rearrangement. Productive Simpson clonality was computed per sample as the square root of Simpson's diversity index over productive rearrangements. TCRdb stores this immuneACCESS table with in-frame sequences only. Part of the clones is absent; in the studies checked, under half of the shortfall reflects unresolved V genes, and no reason is known for the rest. From that table come the V and J calls and clone size; the DNA was used to work out D and trimming. Within this sample are around 190,000 clones, with 80% to 90% of them counted one time only. The ten largest clones represent around 9% of the sample.

In this chain, TRBV19 is recombined with TRBJ1-5, with a weak D call of TRBD1 (6 bases match). Sequences were obtained from peripheral blood. The clonotype originates from a man aged 50 to 59 with active or convalescent COVID-19. The nucleotides are TGTGCCAGTAGTACAAGCTTACGGGGGGCCGATCAGCCCCAGCATTTT. This sequence encodes CASSTSLRGADQPQHF.